Shown below are 28 T cell receptor beta chains from a single sample sequenced in a study of technical replicates of blood from four donors (dated by TCRdb to 2016 to 2017). Library generation was performed with the immunoSEQ multiplex PCR assay. Imported from immuneACCESS, the table was reduced by TCRdb to in-frame sequences with V and J called. These copies leave out some clones; in studies compared against another copy, an unresolved V gene accounts for under half, and the cause of the remainder is not known. A total of roughly 100,000 clones appear in this sample, roughly 95% of them only once. About 0.38% of the sample belongs to the ten largest clones. Material for sequencing was T cells isolated from PBMCs. These receptors were obtained from a human donor in good health.

With respect to this clone: A read error may account for a junction end that differs from germline. This chain's CDR3 is CASRIDRVSEQYF. The CDR3 nucleotides are TGTGCCAGTAGGATAGACAGGGTGTCCGAGCAGTACTTC. This chain connects TRBV19 to TRBJ2-7; 7 bases line up with TRBD1. Germline CDR1 reads LNHDA; CDR2 reads SQIVND (reference sequence). CDR3 length: 13 residues. The full variable domain, in which reference TRBV19 and TRBJ2-7 provide the parts outside the CDR3, is DGGITQSPKYLFRKEGQNVTLSCEQNLNHDAMYWYRQDPGQGLRLIYYSQIVNDFQKGDIAEGYSVSREKKESFPLTVTSAQKNPTAFYLCASRIDRVSEQYFGPGTRLTVT.

CDR3 sequence reads: CASSEVRLAGTDTQYF. CDR3 coding DNA: TGTGCCAGCAGTGAAGTTAGGTTAGCGGGGACAGATACGCAGTATTTT. The chain recombines TRBV6-1 with TRBJ2-3; 8 positions match TRBD2. The V gene end was trimmed by 1 base and the J gene end by 3 bases; junction bases not matched to a gene: 6. Germline V gene data show CDR1 as MNHNS and CDR2 as SASEGT. The CDR3 is 16 residues long.

CDR3 nucleotides: TGTGCCAGCAGTTACGAGGTGAGGAGTATGAACACTGAAGCTTTCTTT. Protein sequence: CASSYEVRSMNTEAFF. This chain joins TRBV6-6 and TRBJ1-1; D unclear. Trimming stripped 2 bases from V and 0 bases from J, with 13 bases between. The CDR3 has 16 amino acids. Germline CDR1 reads MNHNY; CDR2 reads SVGAGI (reference sequence).

The chain employs TRBV5-5 and TRBJ2-7, with a tentative D call TRBD1 (6 bases). Trimming pared 4 bases from V and 5 bases from J, leaving 10 bases between. Per germline, CDR1 SGHKS and CDR2 YYEKEE (reference sequence). The length of the CDR3 is 12 residues. CDR3 region: CASSGTFDEQYF. The CDR3, as DNA: TGTGCCAGCAGCGGGACATTTGACGAGCAGTACTTC.

The gene calls are TRBV7-8 and TRBJ2-6; a weak D match, TRBD1 (5 bases). V was trimmed by 4 bases and J by 4 bases, leaving 14 bases between them. The CDR3 sequence is 16 residues long. Germline V gene sequence: CDR1 SGHVS, CDR2 FQNEAQ. CDR3 in amino acids: CASSSHMGPGANVLTF. In DNA, the CDR3 is TGTGCCAGCAGCTCCCATATGGGGCCCGGGGCCAACGTCCTGACTTTC.

DNA for the CDR3: TGTGCCACCAGCAGAGAAGGGGTCGGGACTGAAGCTTTCTTT. Its translation: CATSREGVGTEAFF. This chain links TRBV15 with TRBJ1-1, with D perhaps TRBD1 (5 bases). Trimming pared 0 bases from V and 5 bases from J, leaving 10 bases between. Per germline, CDR1 LNHNV and CDR2 YYDKDF (reference sequence). This CDR3 spans 14 amino acids.

The genes are TRBV6-5 and TRBJ2-1; D perhaps matches TRBD2 (5 bases). The germline CDR1 and CDR2 sequences are MNHEY and SVGAGI. Deletions cut 0 bases from V and 6 bases from J, with 9 bases between. This CDR3 has 14 residues. CDR3 in amino acids: CASSYSASTNEQFF. Here the CDR3 DNA reads TGTGCCAGCAGTTACTCTGCTAGCACCAATGAGCAGTTCTTC.

The CDR3 protein is CASSIPGSGEKLFF. CDR3 bases: TGTGCCAGTAGTATCCCAGGGTCGGGTGAAAAACTGTTTTTT. This chain joins TRBV19 and TRBJ1-4; maybe TRBD1 (5 bases). From germline, CDR1 is LNHDA and CDR2 SQIVND (reference sequence). V was trimmed by 3 bases and J by 7 bases, leaving 12 bases between them. CDR3 length: 14 residues.

The CDR3 spells CASSFSIGSYEQYF. The CDR3 coding sequence is TGTGCCAGCAGCTTCTCAATTGGGAGCTACGAGCAGTACTTC. J is TRBJ2-7 and V is TRBV11-3; maybe TRBD2 (5 bases). CDR1 is SGHNT and CDR2 is YENEEA in the germline V gene. V lost 3 bases to trimming and J lost 3 bases, with 12 bases between them. The CDR3 sequence is 14 residues long.

The chain recombines TRBV6-1 with TRBJ1-4, with D possibly TRBD1 on 6 matching bases. Trimming took 8 bases from V and 7 from J, leaving 11 bases between them. From germline, CDR1 is MNHNS and CDR2 SASEGT. The CDR3 has 12 residues. The DNA of the CDR3 is TGTGCCAGCCAACAGGGCAGTGAAAAACTGTTTTTT. The encoded protein is CASQQGSEKLFF.

The CDR3 DNA follows: TGTGCCAGTAAGGGACAGGGAGCCGGTGAGCAGTTCTTC. This encodes CASKGQGAGEQFF. The gene calls are TRBV19 and TRBJ2-1, with 9 bases that match TRBD1. V was clipped by 7 bases and J by 9 bases; unmatched bases: 7. The CDR3 length is 13 residues. The germline V gene has CDR1 LNHDA and CDR2 SQIVND (reference sequence).

DNA for the CDR3: TGTGCCAGCTCGCCCGGACAGGAGGCTTATGGCTACACCTTC. Translating gives CASSPGQEAYGYTF. The chain carries TRBV18 and TRBJ1-2, with 7 bases that match TRBD1. This CDR3 is 14 amino acids long. CDR1 KGHSH and CDR2 LQKENI come from the germline V gene. The V gene end was trimmed by 6 bases and the J gene end by 5 bases; junction bases not matched to a gene: 9.

This chain joins TRBV6-5 and TRBJ2-5; a weak D match, TRBD2 (5 bases). CDR3 length equals 11 residues. Trimming pared 6 bases from V and 5 bases from J, leaving 7 bases between. Germline CDR1 MNHEY, CDR2 SVGAGI. CDR3 bases: TGTGCCAGCAGACTAGTGGAGACCCAGTACTTC. It codes for CASRLVETQYF.

The chain joins TRBV30 to TRBJ2-1; the D gene is possibly TRBD2 (5 bases). The germline V gene has CDR1 GTSNPN and CDR2 SVGIG (reference sequence). The CDR3 sequence is 13 residues long. V lost 8 bases to trimming and J lost 2 bases, with 13 bases between them. The CDR3 loop is CALSAGTYNEQFF. In nucleotides, the CDR3 is TGTGCCCTTTCCGCCGGGACCTACAATGAGCAGTTCTTC.

The J gene is TRBJ2-7, the V gene TRBV4-2; the match to TRBD2 covers 10 bases. V was pared by 4 bases and J by 4 bases, with 10 bases of the junction left unmatched. CDR1 is LGHNA and CDR2 is YNFKEQ in the germline V gene. The CDR3 length is 16 residues. The CDR3: CASSPGATSGVYEQYF. As DNA, the CDR3 is TGTGCCAGCAGCCCAGGGGCTACTAGCGGGGTATACGAGCAGTACTTC.

J is TRBJ2-1 and V is TRBV2; 7 bases fit TRBD1. The CDR3 extends over 13 amino acids. V gave up 7 bases and J gave up 3 bases; unmatched junction bases: 3. Looked up from germline, CDR1 is SNHLY and CDR2 is FYNNEI. The DNA for the CDR3 is TGTGCCAGCATGTGGGACAGCTACAATGAGCAGTTCTTC. It encodes CASMWDSYNEQFF.

V gene TRBV7-3 combines with J gene TRBJ1-2; tentative D call: TRBD1 (5 bases). CDR1 and CDR2 (germline): SGHTA, FQGTGA. The CDR3 is 13 amino acids. V shed 3 bases and J shed 6 bases, with 11 bases lying between them. In DNA form, the CDR3 reads TGTGCCAGCAGCTTGCAGGGAGGGGATGGCTACACCTTC. This encodes CASSLQGGDGYTF.

The chain is built from TRBV11-3 and TRBJ2-7; 8 positions match TRBD1. This CDR3 contains 14 residues. The J segment lost 6 bases and the V segment lost 5 bases, leaving 9 bases of the junction unmatched. CDR1 and CDR2 from the germline V gene are SGHNT and YENEEA. The CDR3 sequence is CASSQDRARGEQYF. CDR3 nucleotides: TGTGCCAGCAGCCAGGACAGGGCCCGGGGCGAGCAGTACTTC.

A single count supports this clone. The rearrangement uses TRBV5-4 and TRBJ2-7; 7 nucleotides match TRBD2. The CDR3 totals 16 residues. Germline lookup yields CDR1 SGHNT and CDR2 YYREEE (reference sequence). After removal of 1 base from V and 6 bases from J, the junction contained 13 bases not matched to a gene. The CDR3 reads CASSLSPRTRLGEQYF. As DNA, the CDR3 is TGTGCCAGCAGCTTGTCCCCCCGGACTAGACTCGGCGAGCAGTACTTC.

This chain connects TRBV10-3 to TRBJ2-3, with TRBD1 identical over 9 bases. This CDR3 is built from 12 residues. Germline-derived CDR1 and CDR2 are ENHRY and SYGVKD. V lost 6 bases and J lost 9; bases outside the gene matches: 4. The CDR3 DNA is TGTGCCATCAGGCCGACAGGGGGGACGCAGTATTTT. It yields the protein CAIRPTGGTQYF.

The gene calls are TRBV27 and TRBJ1-2; D is possibly TRBD1 (5 bases). The CDR3 extends over 15 amino acids. V was shortened by 5 bases and J by 7 bases, with 20 bases between the two germline ends. In germline, CDR1 is MNHEY, CDR2 SMNVEV (reference sequence). The CDR3 bases are TGTGCCAGCAGTCCTCCGCCAGGGAATCGAGCTGGCTACACCTTC. Its translation: CASSPPPGNRAGYTF.

This chain connects TRBV10-3 to TRBJ2-7; 11 bases line up with TRBD2. The CDR3 has 16 amino acids. V lost 8 bases and J lost 0; bases outside the gene matches: 9. CDR1 is ENHRY, CDR2 SYGVKD, per germline. The CDR3 DNA reads TGTGCCATCTTGGGACCCGGGACTAGCGGCTCCTACGAGCAGTACTTC. This sequence encodes CAILGPGTSGSYEQYF.

CDR3 sequence reads: CASSESGQLNEAFF. In DNA form, the CDR3 reads TGTGCCAGCAGCGAGTCCGGACAGTTAAATGAAGCTTTCTTT. The chain combines TRBV2 with TRBJ1-1; a possible D gene is TRBD1 (6 bases). The V gene's germline CDR1 is SNHLY and CDR2 FYNNEI. The V gene lost 6 bases and the J gene lost 7 bases, with 18 bases spanning the gap. The CDR3 is 14 residues long.

This chain links TRBV5-8 with TRBJ2-7; D may be TRBD2 (6 bases). The V gene's germline CDR1 is SGHTS and CDR2 YDEGEE. The CDR3 consists of 13 residues. V shed 3 bases and J shed 0 bases, with 7 bases lying between them. The DNA of the CDR3 is TGTGCCAGCAGCTCGACTAGCTCCTACGAGCAGTACTTC. Residues: CASSSTSSYEQYF.

CDR3 in amino acids: CASSLLLAGGGDEQFF. The CDR3 bases are TGTGCCAGCAGCTTGTTACTAGCGGGAGGAGGCGATGAGCAGTTCTTC. This sequence joins TRBV5-6 and TRBJ2-1; 12 positions match TRBD2. Trimming took 1 base from V and 8 from J; bases not matched to a gene: 7. Germline assignment: CDR1 SGHDT and CDR2 YYEEEE. The CDR3 is 16 residues long.

The V and J genes are TRBV29-1 and TRBJ1-1; D ambiguous. The CDR3 length is 11 residues. Trimming pared 3 bases from V and 3 bases from J, leaving 5 bases between. Germline loops: CDR1 SQVTM, CDR2 ANQGSEA. DNA of the CDR3: TGCAGCGTTGAGCACTACACTGAAGCTTTCTTT. It encodes CSVEHYTEAFF.

The rearrangement joins TRBV19 to TRBJ2-1; the match to TRBD2 covers 14 bases. CDR3 length: 16 amino acids. V gave up 6 bases and J gave up 9 bases; unmatched junction bases: 10. Looked up from germline, CDR1 is LNHDA and CDR2 is SQIVND (reference sequence). The DNA of the CDR3 is TGTGCCAGTAGCCTAGGACTAGCGGGAGGATCGAGTGAGCAGTTCTTC. It yields the protein CASSLGLAGGSSEQFF.

This sequence joins TRBV7-3 and TRBJ2-1, with 11 positions matching TRBD2. This CDR3 spans 16 amino acids. Trimming removed 1 base from V and 4 bases from J; junction bases left unmatched: 3. CDR1 and CDR2 from the germline V gene are SGHTA and FQGTGA. The CDR3 region has the DNA TGTGCCAGCAGCTTAATAGCGGGAGGGCCTTACAATGAGCAGTTCTTC. Its protein is CASSLIAGGPYNEQFF.